The 11 T cell receptor beta chains below all came from one sample that was sequenced in a study of T cell responses to AZD1222 COVID-19 vaccine. Profiling relied on immunoSEQ multiplex PCR, and the TCRdb table lists in-frame clones only, not all of them. The sample consists of roughly 98,000 clones, approximately 84% of them appearing once. The sequences come from peripheral blood, collected 28 days after the second AZD1222 dose. Receptor source: an adult who received the AZD1222 COVID-19 vaccine.

CDR3: CASSLDLNTGFREQYF. CDR3 nucleotide sequence: TGTGCCAGCAGCTTAGATTTAAATACGGGCTTCCGTGAGCAGTACTTC. This sequence joins TRBV7-2 and TRBJ2-7; no clear D gene. V lost 1 base and J lost 7, with 20 bases in between. From germline, CDR1 is SGHTA and CDR2 FQGNSA. The CDR3 is 16 amino acids.

This chain connects TRBV27 to TRBJ1-5; no definite D call. V was pared by 8 bases and J by 3 bases, with 8 bases between. This CDR3 contains 12 residues. The germline CDR1 and CDR2 sequences are MNHEY and SMNVEV (reference sequence). CDR3 in amino acids: CASGEDNQPQHF. CDR3 nucleotides: TGTGCCAGCGGCGAAGACAATCAGCCCCAGCATTTT.

The rearrangement links TRBV5-1 to TRBJ1-2; D is unresolved. The CDR3 loop spans 14 amino acids. With 5 bases removed from V and 8 bases from J, the gap between germline ends came to 19 bases. Germline V gene sequence: CDR1 SGHRS, CDR2 YFSETQ. Here the CDR3 reads CASRDWTGSIGYTF. CDR3 DNA sequence: TGCGCCAGCAGGGATTGGACGGGTTCGATCGGCTACACCTTC. Based on the CDR3 plus reference TRBV5-1 and TRBJ1-2, the full variable domain is KAGVTQTPRYLIKTRGQQVTLSCSPISGHRSVSWYQQTPGQGLQFLFEYFSETQRNKGNFPGRFSGRQFSNSRSEMNVSTLELGDSALYLCASRDWTGSIGYTFGSGTRLTVV.

The gene calls are TRBV5-1 and TRBJ1-5, with D possibly matching TRBD1 (5 bases). The CDR3 runs 14 residues. Germline lookup yields CDR1 SGHRS and CDR2 YFSETQ. Trimming pared 3 bases from V and 4 bases from J, leaving 11 bases between. In nucleotides, the CDR3 is TGCGCCAGCAGCTCGGGACTCTCAAATCAGCCCCAGCATTTT. Its translation is CASSSGLSNQPQHF. Filled out from reference TRBV5-1 and TRBJ1-5, the complete variable domain reads KAGVTQTPRYLIKTRGQQVTLSCSPISGHRSVSWYQQTPGQGLQFLFEYFSETQRNKGNFPGRFSGRQFSNSRSEMNVSTLELGDSALYLCASSSGLSNQPQHFGDGTRLSIL.

This chain connects TRBV10-3 to TRBJ1-2, with TRBD1 as a possible D gene (5 bases). Germline CDR1 is ENHRY and CDR2 is SYGVKD. V lost 4 bases to trimming and J lost 6 bases, with 12 bases between them. The CDR3 sequence is 13 residues long. CDR3 coding DNA: TGTGCCATCAGTGCGAAGCCGGGACATGGCTACACCTTC. This codes for CAISAKPGHGYTF.

The rearrangement joins TRBV19 to TRBJ1-3; D gene unclear. Germline CDR1 LNHDA, CDR2 SQIVND (reference sequence). The V and J ends lost 1 base and 0 bases respectively, with 4 bases between them. This CDR3 region has 14 residues. The CDR3 sequence is CASSIGRSGNTIYF. Written as DNA, the CDR3 is TGTGCCAGTAGTATAGGACGCTCTGGAAACACCATATATTTT.

V usage is TRBV28 and J usage is TRBJ1-2, with D uncertain. Trimming shortened V by 5 bases and J by 1 base, and 8 bases separated the two germline ends. The CDR3 contains 13 residues. The germline V gene encodes CDR1 MDHEN and CDR2 SYDVKM. CDR3 nucleotides: TGTGCCAGCAGTAGCGACTATAACTATGGCTACACCTTC. Translating gives CASSSDYNYGYTF.

The rearrangement uses TRBV3-1 (or the pseudogene TRBV3-2) and TRBJ2-7; D not certain. This CDR3 region has 11 residues. V was shortened by 1 base and J by 7 bases, with 5 bases between the two germline ends. The germline V gene encodes CDR1 LGHDT and CDR2 YNNKEL (reference sequence). The CDR3 loop is CASSQVREQYF. The DNA for the CDR3 is TGTGCCAGCAGCCAAGTGCGGGAGCAGTACTTC.

J is TRBJ1-1 and V is TRBV14; D gene uncertain. The CDR3 loop spans 12 amino acids. Germline CDR1 is SGHDN and CDR2 is FVKESK. V dropped 1 base and J dropped 11 bases, with 11 bases sitting between them. CDR3 amino acids: CASSQGVGWAFF. The DNA for the CDR3 is TGTGCCAGCAGCCAAGGTGTTGGATGGGCTTTCTTT.

Turning to this clone: This could be a read error, since a much larger clone is one nucleotide away. CDR3 sequence: CASSGGSTDTQYF. CDR3 DNA: TGTGCCAGCAGTGGCGGGAGCACAGATACGCAGTATTTT. This sequence joins TRBV6-4 and TRBJ2-3, with a possible D match to TRBD2 (5 bases). The germline CDR1 and CDR2 sequences are MRHNA and SNTAGT. CDR3 length: 13 residues. Deletions cut 4 bases from V and 0 bases from J, with 5 bases between.

The chain carries TRBV13 and TRBJ1-2; TRBD1 agrees at 7 bases. The trim removed 2 bases at V and 5 bases at J, leaving 8 bases unmatched. Germline loops: CDR1 PRHDT, CDR2 FYEKMQ (reference sequence). This CDR3 spans 15 amino acids. The CDR3 sequence is CASSLRQGVRYGYTF. Written as DNA, the CDR3 is TGTGCCAGCAGCTTAAGGCAGGGGGTAAGGTATGGCTACACCTTC.